The clone carrying this T cell receptor (beta chain) was seen a handful of times. The antigen remains undetermined. CDR3 length: 17 amino acids. The germline gives CDR1 MNHEY, CDR2 SVGAGI. V lost 1 base and J lost 2, with 16 bases in between. This sample stems from a study of T-cell reconstitution after alpha-beta-depleted transplantation in children. Findings and limits, study-wide: The origin of high day-60 TCRbeta diversity in some patients lay in surviving recipient T cells and thymic progenitors. Reported findings indicate that, about two months after transplant, alpha-beta T cells came from several hundred expanded clones, which were derived from non-depleted graft cells. The authors attributed T-cell counts and diversity one year after transplant mostly to newly produced T cells.

Unique molecular identifiers were used to barcode this TCRbeta library. Each CDR3 protein is one row after TCRdb ran MiXCR on the PCR reads. The table has about 200,000 distinct CDR3 sequences, 6.3% seen once; the top ten hold approximately 4.1%. This receptor was taken from a girl less than two years old with combined immunodeficiency, due to receive a stem cell transplant. The chain joins TRBV6-5 to TRBJ2-3; perhaps D is TRBD1 or TRBD2 (5 bases each). The sequences come from PBMCs, collected before TCRalphabeta/CD19-depleted stem cell transplant. The CDR3 coding sequence is TGTGCCAGCAGTTACTACTCGGTGGGACCGATCACAGATACGCAGTATTTT. It yields the protein CASSYYSVGPITDTQYF.